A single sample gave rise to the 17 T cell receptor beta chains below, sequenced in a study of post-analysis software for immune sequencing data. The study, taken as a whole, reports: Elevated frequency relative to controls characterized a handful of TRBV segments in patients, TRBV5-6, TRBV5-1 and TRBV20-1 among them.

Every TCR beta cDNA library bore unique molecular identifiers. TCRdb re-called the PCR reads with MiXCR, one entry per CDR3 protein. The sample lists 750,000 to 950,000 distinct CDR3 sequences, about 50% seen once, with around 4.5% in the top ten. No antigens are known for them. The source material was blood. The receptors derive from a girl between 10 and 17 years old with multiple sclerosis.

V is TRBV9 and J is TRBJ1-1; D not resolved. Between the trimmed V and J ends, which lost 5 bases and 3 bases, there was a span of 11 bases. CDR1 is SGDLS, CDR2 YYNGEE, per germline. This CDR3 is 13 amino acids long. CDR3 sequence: CASSPAWDTEAFF. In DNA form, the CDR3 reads TGTGCCAGCAGTCCAGCATGGGACACTGAAGCTTTCTTT.

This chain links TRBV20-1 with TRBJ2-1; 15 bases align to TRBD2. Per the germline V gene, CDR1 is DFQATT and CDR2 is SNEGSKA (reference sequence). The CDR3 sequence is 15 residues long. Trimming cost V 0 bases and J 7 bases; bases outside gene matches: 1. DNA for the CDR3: TGCAGTGCTAGAGAAGGACTAGCGGGAGGGAATGAGCAGTTCTTC. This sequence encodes CSAREGLAGGNEQFF.

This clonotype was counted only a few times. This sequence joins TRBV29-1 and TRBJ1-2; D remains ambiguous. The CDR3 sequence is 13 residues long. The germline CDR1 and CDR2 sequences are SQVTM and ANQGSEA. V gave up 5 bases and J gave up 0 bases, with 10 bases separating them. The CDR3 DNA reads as TGCAGCGTTCCAACAGCAGCTAACTATGGCTACACCTTC. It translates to CSVPTAANYGYTF.

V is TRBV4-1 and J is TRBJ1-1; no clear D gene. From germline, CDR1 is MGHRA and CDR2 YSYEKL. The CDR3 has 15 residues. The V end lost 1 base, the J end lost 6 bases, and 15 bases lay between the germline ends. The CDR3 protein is CASSQVGGQAAEAFF. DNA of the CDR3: TGCGCCAGCAGCCAAGTGGGAGGGCAGGCCGCTGAAGCTTTCTTT.

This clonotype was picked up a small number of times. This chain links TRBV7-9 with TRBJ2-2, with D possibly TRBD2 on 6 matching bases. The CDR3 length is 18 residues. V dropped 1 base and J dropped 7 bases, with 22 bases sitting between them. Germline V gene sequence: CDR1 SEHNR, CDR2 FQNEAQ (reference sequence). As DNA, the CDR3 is TGTGCCAGCAGCTTAGGCGTCTCGGCGGGGCGACAAAACGGGGAGCTGTTTTTT. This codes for CASSLGVSAGRQNGELFF.

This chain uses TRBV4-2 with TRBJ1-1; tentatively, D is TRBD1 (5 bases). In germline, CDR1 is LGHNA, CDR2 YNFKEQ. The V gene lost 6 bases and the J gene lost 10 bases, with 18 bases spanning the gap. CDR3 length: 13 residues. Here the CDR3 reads CASRKGGGGVAFF. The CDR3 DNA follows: TGTGCCAGCAGAAAGGGTGGGGGAGGCGTAGCTTTCTTT.

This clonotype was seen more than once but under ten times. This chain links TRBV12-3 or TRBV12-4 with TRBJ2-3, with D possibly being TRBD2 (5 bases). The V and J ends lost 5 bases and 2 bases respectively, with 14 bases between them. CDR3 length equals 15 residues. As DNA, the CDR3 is TGTGCCAGCAGTACTCTAGCAACAGACACAGATACGCAGTATTTT. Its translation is CASSTLATDTDTQYF.

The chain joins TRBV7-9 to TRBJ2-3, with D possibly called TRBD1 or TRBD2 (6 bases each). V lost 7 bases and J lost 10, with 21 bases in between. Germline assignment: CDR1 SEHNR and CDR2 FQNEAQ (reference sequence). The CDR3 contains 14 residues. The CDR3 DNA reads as TGTGCCAGCACCGCGACGGGGGCCAACCCAGCGCAGTATTTT. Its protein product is CASTATGANPAQYF. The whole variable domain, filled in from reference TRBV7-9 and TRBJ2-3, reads DTGVSQNPRHKITKRGQNVTFRCDPISEHNRLYWYRQTLGQGPEFLTYFQNEAQLEKSRLLSDRFSAERPKGSFSTLEIQRTEQGDSAMYLCASTATGANPAQYFGPGTRLTVL.

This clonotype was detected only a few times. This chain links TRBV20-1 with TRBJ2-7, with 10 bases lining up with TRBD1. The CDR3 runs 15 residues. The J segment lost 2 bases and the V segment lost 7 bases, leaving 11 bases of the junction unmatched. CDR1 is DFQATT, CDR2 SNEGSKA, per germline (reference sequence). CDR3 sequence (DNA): TGCAGTGTTAGTAGGCGGGACAGGGGTCCCTACGAGCAGTACTTC. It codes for CSVSRRDRGPYEQYF.

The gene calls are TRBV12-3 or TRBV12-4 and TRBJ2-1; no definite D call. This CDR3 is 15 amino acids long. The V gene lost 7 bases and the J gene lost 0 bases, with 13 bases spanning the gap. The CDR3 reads CASTLVPSSYNEQFF. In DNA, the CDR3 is TGTGCCAGCACCCTGGTACCGAGCTCCTACAATGAGCAGTTCTTC.

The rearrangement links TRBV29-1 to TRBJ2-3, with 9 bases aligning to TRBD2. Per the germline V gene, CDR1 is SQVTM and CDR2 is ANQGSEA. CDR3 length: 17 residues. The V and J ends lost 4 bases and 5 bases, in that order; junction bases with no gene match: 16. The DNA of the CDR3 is TGCAGCGTTGGAGGGCGGGAGGGCCCTCAAGTTTTAGATACGCAGTATTTT. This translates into CSVGGREGPQVLDTQYF.

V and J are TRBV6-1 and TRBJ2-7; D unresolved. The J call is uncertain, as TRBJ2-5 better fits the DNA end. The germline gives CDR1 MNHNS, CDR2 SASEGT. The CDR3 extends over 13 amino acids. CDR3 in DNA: TGTGCCAGCAGGTATAGCTTGGGGGAGACCCAGTACTTC. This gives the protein CASRYSLGETQYF.

The CDR3 DNA follows: TGTGCCATCAGTGAGTGGGGTCCCCTCGTGTACGTGGCCTACAATGAGCAGTTCTTC. It yields the protein CAISEWGPLVYVAYNEQFF. This sequence joins TRBV10-3 and TRBJ2-1; D not resolved. The CDR3 length is 19 residues. V was pared by 1 base and J by 2 bases, with 21 bases between. The V gene's germline CDR1 is ENHRY and CDR2 SYGVKD.

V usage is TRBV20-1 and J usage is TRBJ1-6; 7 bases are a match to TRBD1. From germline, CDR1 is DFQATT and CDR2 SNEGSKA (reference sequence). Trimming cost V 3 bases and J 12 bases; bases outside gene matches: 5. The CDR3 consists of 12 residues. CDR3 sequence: CSASQGDGPLHF. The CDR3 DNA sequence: TGCAGTGCTAGTCAGGGGGACGGACCCCTCCACTTT.

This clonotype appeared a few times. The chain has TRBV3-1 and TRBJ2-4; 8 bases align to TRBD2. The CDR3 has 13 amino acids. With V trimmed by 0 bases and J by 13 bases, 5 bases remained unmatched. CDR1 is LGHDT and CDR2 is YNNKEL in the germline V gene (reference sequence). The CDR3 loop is CASSQDLAGEQYF. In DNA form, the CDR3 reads TGTGCCAGCAGCCAAGACCTAGCGGGTGAGCAGTACTTC.

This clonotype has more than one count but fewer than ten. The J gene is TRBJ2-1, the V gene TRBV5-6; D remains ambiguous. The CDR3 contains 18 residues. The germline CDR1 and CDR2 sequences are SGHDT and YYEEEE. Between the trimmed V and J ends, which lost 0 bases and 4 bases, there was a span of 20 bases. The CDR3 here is CASSLVSPAWSPYNEQFF. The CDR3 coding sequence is TGTGCCAGCAGCTTGGTTTCTCCCGCGTGGTCCCCATACAATGAGCAGTTCTTC.

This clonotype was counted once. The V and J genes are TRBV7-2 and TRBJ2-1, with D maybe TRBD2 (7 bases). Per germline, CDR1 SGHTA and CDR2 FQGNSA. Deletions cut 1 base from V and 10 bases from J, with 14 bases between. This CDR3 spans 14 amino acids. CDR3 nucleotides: TGTGCCAGCAGCTTAGACGGGGGGCTCTACGAGCAGTTCTTC. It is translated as CASSLDGGLYEQFF.